The 24 T cell receptor beta chains given below trace back to one sample, sequenced in a study of cytomegalovirus exposure and HLA in healthy donors (dated by TCRdb to about 2017). The library was made by the immunoSEQ multiplex PCR assay. The multiplex PCR relied on a mix of 60 forward primers for TCR Vbeta segments and 13 reverse primers for TCR Jbeta segments. Not all clones reach the TCRdb copy of this immuneACCESS table, which keeps in-frame sequences only. Checked studies attribute under half of the gap to unresolved V genes and leave the rest unexplained. For this sample the table gives about 100,000 clones, of which approximately 77% were detected only once. The leading ten clones occupy 13% to 15% of the sample. Specimen: PBMCs. The source of these receptors is a male donor in good health and CMV-seropositive.

The chain combines TRBV7-8 with TRBJ2-7, with TRBD2 identical over 8 bases. The V segment lost 4 bases and the J segment 4 bases; nucleotides outside the gene matches: 9. CDR3 size: 15 residues. Germline-derived CDR1 and CDR2 are SGHVS and FQNEAQ. The CDR3 is CASSSRVAGTYEQYF. CDR3 nucleotides: TGTGCCAGCAGCTCCCGAGTAGCGGGGACTTACGAGCAGTACTTC.

The chain recombines TRBV2 with TRBJ1-2, with 8 positions matching TRBD1. The V and J ends lost 6 bases and 10 bases, in that order; junction bases with no gene match: 19. This CDR3 comprises 16 residues. Germline CDR1 SNHLY, CDR2 FYNNEI. The DNA for the CDR3 is TGTGCCAGCAGCCAGGACAGGGCATCGGGTTGGGGAACCTACACCTTC. Translated, it gives CASSQDRASGWGTYTF.

This chain joins TRBV29-1 and TRBJ2-1; D might be TRBD2 (7 bases). CDR1 and CDR2 from the germline V gene are SQVTM and ANQGSEA. Trimming removed 4 bases from V and 6 bases from J, with 22 bases in between. The CDR3 is 16 residues long. CDR3 in DNA: TGCAGCGTTGGAGGGGGGGGAAGGAGGAGGTTCAATGAGCAGTTCTTC. Amino acid sequence: CSVGGGGRRRFNEQFF.

The chain is built from TRBV5-6 and TRBJ2-3; D may be TRBD2 (5 bases). CDR3 length: 15 amino acids. CDR1 is SGHDT and CDR2 is YYEEEE in the germline V gene. The V end was cut by 0 bases, the J end by 0 bases, with 8 bases between. CDR3 residues: CASSLDTGSTDTQYF. CDR3 coding DNA: TGTGCCAGCAGCTTGGACACGGGAAGCACAGATACGCAGTATTTT. Looking up the rest from reference TRBV5-6 and TRBJ2-3 gives the full variable domain: DAGVTQSPTHLIKTRGQQVTLRCSPKSGHDTVSWYQQALGQGPQFIFQYYEEEERQRGNFPDRFSGHQFPNYSSELNVNALLLGDSALYLCASSLDTGSTDTQYFGPGTRLTVL.

The genes are TRBV27 and TRBJ2-7; D possibly corresponds to TRBD2 (5 bases). The CDR3 covers 13 residues. The V gene lost 3 bases and the J gene lost 3 bases, with 9 bases spanning the gap. Germline V gene data show CDR1 as MNHEY and CDR2 as SMNVEV (reference sequence). The CDR3 nucleotides are TGTGCCAGCAGTTTTTTGGGAGACTACGAGCAGTACTTC. Translation gives CASSFLGDYEQYF.

This chain joins TRBV11-2 and TRBJ1-2; no reliable D call. V was shortened by 6 bases and J by 3 bases, with 8 bases between the two germline ends. The CDR3 totals 12 residues. Germline loops: CDR1 SGHAT, CDR2 FQNNGV. The CDR3 DNA sequence: TGTGCCAGCAGGGAGGAGGACTATGGCTACACCTTC. Protein: CASREEDYGYTF.

The CDR3 loop is CASSRNTGTGETQYF. For the CDR3, the DNA is TGCGCCAGCAGCCGGAATACCGGGACAGGGGAGACCCAGTACTTC. This chain links TRBV4-3 with TRBJ2-5; TRBD1 aligns across 9 bases. Germline lookup yields CDR1 LGHNA and CDR2 YSLEER. With 4 bases clipped from V and 5 bases from J, the junction kept 8 bases outside the gene matches. CDR3 length equals 15 residues.

CDR3 residues: CASNGLSTRNTEAFF. The DNA for the CDR3 is TGTGCCAGCAACGGACTTAGCACAAGGAACACTGAAGCTTTCTTT. The V and J genes are TRBV6-5 and TRBJ1-1; D not certain. The germline V gene encodes CDR1 MNHEY and CDR2 SVGAGI. V lost 7 bases and J 1 base, leaving 16 bases between the germline ends. The CDR3 is 15 residues long.

The V gene is TRBV7-9, the J gene TRBJ2-2; 9 positions agree with TRBD1. The J segment lost 6 bases and the V segment lost 5 bases, leaving 1 base of the junction unmatched. Per the germline V gene, CDR1 is SEHNR and CDR2 is FQNEAQ (reference sequence). The CDR3 has 13 residues. The CDR3 sequence: CASSRDRAGELFF. The DNA for the CDR3 is TGTGCCAGCAGCAGGGACAGGGCCGGGGAGCTGTTTTTT.

The chain links TRBV6-1 to TRBJ1-2; D is unclear. The CDR3 length is 14 residues. The V end lost 1 base, the J end lost 6 bases, and 12 bases lay between the germline ends. Germline CDR1 and CDR2: MNHNS and SASEGT. DNA for the CDR3: TGTGCCAGCAGTGAAGTTCGAACAGCCCATGGCTACACCTTC. This encodes CASSEVRTAHGYTF.

A few counts support this clone. This sequence joins TRBV2 and TRBJ2-3, with 9 bases aligning to TRBD2. The CDR3 runs 16 residues. Germline V lookup: CDR1 SNHLY, CDR2 FYNNEI. V trimming: 6 bases; J trimming: 4 bases; junction bases outside the gene matches: 11. CDR3 residues: CASSESRTSVPDTQYF. In DNA form, the CDR3 reads TGTGCCAGCAGCGAATCACGGACTAGCGTCCCAGATACGCAGTATTTT.

V and J are TRBV7-9 and TRBJ2-6; possible D gene TRBD2, 5 bases. Trimming removed 5 bases from V and 1 base from J, with 18 bases in between. This CDR3 comprises 18 residues. Germline V lookup: CDR1 SEHNR, CDR2 FQNEAQ (reference sequence). The CDR3 nucleotides read TGTGCCAGCAGCAAACCCCGAGGGCTGGGGTCTGGGGCCAACGTCCTGACTTTC. Translated, it gives CASSKPRGLGSGANVLTF.

This sequence joins TRBV7-3 and TRBJ2-3; TRBD1 is a possible D gene (7 bases). This CDR3 is built from 14 residues. Trimming left V 1 base short and J 6 bases short, with 11 bases between. The germline V gene encodes CDR1 SGHTA and CDR2 FQGTGA. The CDR3 DNA reads TGTGCCAGCAGCTTAAGGCAGGGGGGTGATACGCAGTATTTT. The encoded protein is CASSLRQGGDTQYF.

This clone was detected only once. This chain uses TRBV10-3 with TRBJ1-1, with D tentatively TRBD1 (6 bases). This CDR3 has 15 residues. The ends were cut back, 8 bases at V and 0 bases at J, with 16 bases in the middle. Germline V gives CDR1 ENHRY, CDR2 SYGVKD. CDR3 residues: CAIGNREGVNTEAFF. The CDR3 DNA reads as TGTGCCATCGGAAACAGGGAGGGAGTGAACACTGAAGCTTTCTTT.

The gene calls are TRBV10-2 and TRBJ1-4; D ambiguous. Deletions cut 6 bases from V and 5 bases from J, with 7 bases between. The germline CDR1 and CDR2 sequences are WSHSY and SAAADI. This CDR3 spans 12 amino acids. The DNA of the CDR3 is TGCGCCAGCAGGGGCAGAAATGAAAAACTGTTTTTT. This gives the protein CASRGRNEKLFF.

The rearrangement joins TRBV25-1 to TRBJ1-2, with D possibly TRBD1 on 5 matching bases. The germline V gene encodes CDR1 MGHDK and CDR2 SYGVNS. Trimming removed 4 bases at V and 5 bases at J, with 8 bases between. This CDR3 is built from 12 residues. The CDR3 DNA reads TGTGCCAGCAGTGGCAGGGCGTATGGCTACACCTTC. Residues: CASSGRAYGYTF.

The CDR3 protein is CASSSPTSGGPYNEQFF. The CDR3 nucleotides are TGTGCCAGCAGTTCCCCGACTAGCGGGGGTCCCTACAATGAGCAGTTCTTC. The V and J genes are TRBV27 and TRBJ2-1; 12 nucleotides match TRBD2. With V trimmed by 4 bases and J by 2 bases, 6 bases remained unmatched. Looked up from germline, CDR1 is MNHEY and CDR2 is SMNVEV (reference sequence). The CDR3 sequence is 17 residues long.

The chain couples TRBV4-2 to TRBJ2-1; 15 bases fit TRBD2. Germline V gene lookup returns CDR1 LGHNA and CDR2 YNFKEQ. The CDR3 sequence is 18 residues long. With 1 base clipped from V and 9 bases from J, the junction kept 10 bases outside the gene matches. The CDR3 DNA reads as TGTGCCAGCAGCCAAGTCTCGTGGACTAGCGGGGGGGCCAGTGAGCAGTTCTTC. Translation gives CASSQVSWTSGGASEQFF.

The chain combines TRBV19 with TRBJ2-1; 7 bases map to TRBD2. The V and J ends lost 3 bases and 5 bases, in that order; junction bases with no gene match: 7. Germline V CDR1 and CDR2: LNHDA, SQIVND (reference sequence). This CDR3 has 15 amino acids. Written as DNA, the CDR3 is TGTGCCAGTAGTATCTCGGCGGGGGTCCACAATGAGCAGTTCTTC. As protein: CASSISAGVHNEQFF.

The chain has TRBV6-1 and TRBJ2-5; possible D gene TRBD2, 5 bases. V shed 1 base and J shed 5 bases, with 14 bases lying between them. CDR3 length: 15 amino acids. Germline V gene sequence: CDR1 MNHNS, CDR2 SASEGT. The CDR3 loop reads CASSEVGEPWETQYF. As DNA, the CDR3 is TGTGCCAGCAGTGAAGTTGGGGAGCCTTGGGAGACCCAGTACTTC.

This clone was found a few times. The rearrangement uses TRBV9 and TRBJ1-2, with a weak D call TRBD1 (6 bases). The length of the CDR3 is 13 residues. Germline loops: CDR1 SGDLS, CDR2 YYNGEE. V was trimmed by 3 bases and J by 6 bases, leaving 12 bases between them. The CDR3 nucleotides read TGTGCCAGCAGCGCACAGGGATGGGATGGCTACACCTTC. Its protein is CASSAQGWDGYTF.

The chain carries TRBV19 and TRBJ1-4; 9 bases are a match to TRBD1. After removal of 5 bases from V and 8 bases from J, the junction contained 6 bases not matched to a gene. CDR1 and CDR2 (germline): LNHDA, SQIVND (reference sequence). The CDR3 runs to 14 residues. The CDR3 sequence: CASSLGQGREKLFF. The CDR3 DNA reads TGTGCCAGTAGTTTAGGACAGGGGAGGGAAAAACTGTTTTTT.

This chain connects TRBV2 to TRBJ1-2, with 8 bases matching TRBD1. Germline assignment: CDR1 SNHLY and CDR2 FYNNEI. The V gene end was trimmed by 6 bases and the J gene end by 3 bases; junction bases not matched to a gene: 6. The length of the CDR3 is 14 residues. CDR3: CASRATGADYGYTF. The CDR3 DNA sequence: TGTGCCAGCAGAGCGACAGGGGCGGACTATGGCTACACCTTC.

This chain connects TRBV6-6 to TRBJ2-3; TRBD2 aligns across 10 bases. J gave up 6 bases and V 2 bases, and 5 bases lay outside the gene matches. The CDR3 extends over 15 amino acids. The germline gives CDR1 MNHNY, CDR2 SVGAGI (reference sequence). The CDR3, as DNA: TGTGCCAGCAGTTACCATGTAGCGGGGGGTGATACGCAGTATTTT. It translates to CASSYHVAGGDTQYF.